This TCR beta chain was sequenced in a study of T-cell memory formation after mild COVID-19 (dated by TCRdb to the early 2020s). Some background on the complete study: TCR sequence clusters from the two donors were found to be largely donor specific. In two donors, T-cell clones that expanded and contracted after mild COVID-19 were tracked by sequencing TCRalpha and TCRbeta repertoires over time. Two young, previously healthy adult volunteers, one female and one male, were included in the cohort.

Sequenced on an Illumina NovaSeq 6000. Using 5'RACE with constant-segment primers, TCRalpha and TCRbeta cDNA libraries were constructed, with sample barcodes and unique molecular identifiers added in the process. RNA was extracted from every sample with Trizol reagent. Library amplification was performed in two PCR steps, and a second sample barcode and Illumina TruSeq adapters were introduced in the second step. Sequencing of the libraries was done on an Illumina NovaSeq, producing 2 x 150 bp paired-end reads. The study's own analysis went as follows. Reads were demultiplexed and collapsed into UMI-guided consensus sequences with migec v1.2.7. With mixcr v2.1.11, UMI consensuses were aligned to TRA and TRB V and J templates and assembled into clonotypes. A clonotype was counted as expanded or contracted only when both edgeR and NoisET called the clonotype significant, with the noise models trained on biological replicates. For edgeR calls, the thresholds were a false discovery rate-adjusted p below 0.01 and a log2 fold-change of 1. As an exploratory analysis of dynamics, max-normalized trajectories of the 1000 most abundant clonotypes were examined with PCA combined with hierarchical clustering. Separately sequenced CD4+ and CD8+ repertoires were used to assign a CD4 or CD8 phenotype to each responding clone. In TCRdb, the public reads were trimmed at Q25 with fastp and aligned with MiXCR, with productive beta chains retained. CDR3 protein duplicates are merged, each entry listing the most common genes and DNA. TCRdb, not the authors, supplied the V and J calls. For this sample the table gives 400,000 to 500,000 distinct CDR3 sequences, of which roughly a quarter were detected only once. 8.5% to 9% of the sample is in the top ten clones.

On the study overall, not on this receptor specifically: Contracting CD4+ clones were located mainly in the CM and EM memory subsets, whereas CD8+ clones were found to be enriched in EMRA. SARS-CoV-2 specificity was not confirmed for the second-wave clones peaking on day 37. The study included only two mild cases, and larger cohorts that include severe cases with pre-infection samples were judged to be necessary. Clones that contracted from day 15 to 85 showed balanced CD4/CD8 phenotypes, whereas a second wave of clones that expanded from day 15 to 37 leaned towards CD4+. The detection of some responding clones in pre-infection memory suggests that pre-existing cross-reactive memory T cells joined the SARS-CoV-2 response.

Ficoll-Paque density gradient centrifugation was used to isolate PBMCs. The trim is 4 bases for V and 6 bases for J, with a gap of 16 bases between the germline ends. The germline V gene supplies CDR1 SGDLS and CDR2 YYNGEE. From the cysteine up to the phenylalanine, the CDR3 has a length of 14 residues. The sequence is cut down to CDR3 DNA, 42 bases in frame from base 1. On this clonotype itself: Its cognate antigen has yet to be identified. No qualities accompany the bases; no much larger clone lies one base away.

Sequenced: PBMCs or a T cell subset sorted from them (not recorded which). The chain uses TRBV9 and TRBJ1-2; TRBD1 is a possible D gene, resting on 5 matching bases. This clonotype was obtained from an adult woman who had mild COVID-19 (a few samples of this study predate the infection). The sample titles of this study are shuffled in the database, so cell type and time point are left out; the donor was told from shared clones. CDR3 protein: CASSPGGGVDGYTF. The sequenced DNA: TGTGCCAGCAGCCCCGGTGGGGGGGTGGATGGCTACACCTTC.